These 19 T cell receptor beta chains were sequenced from one sample in a study of immune heterogeneity within non-small cell lung tumors. The TCR beta CDR3 region was amplified by multiplex PCR employing 32 V and 13 J primers. TCRdb itself ran the multiplex PCR reads through MiXCR, one entry per CDR3 protein. This table holds some 15,000 distinct CDR3 sequences, 30% found once. Template material comprised bulk tumor genomic DNA at 600 ng per sample. Each primary tumor yielded several biopsies, collected far apart from one another at surgery. Surgery that was curative in intent was performed on patients with untreated, newly diagnosed non-small cell lung cancer. The sequenced sample was lung tumor tissue. The origin of the receptors is a woman between 50 and 59 years old with non-small cell lung cancer.

This clonotype was recorded many times. The CDR3: CASSQSSSPTNEKLFF. The DNA of the CDR3 is TGTGCCAGTAGTCAATCAAGTTCCCCAACTAATGAAAAACTGTTTTTT. The chain couples TRBV19 to TRBJ1-4; no clear D gene. Germline V gene lookup returns CDR1 LNHDA and CDR2 SQIVND (reference sequence). CDR3 length equals 16 residues. Trimming took off 5 bases at V and 0 bases at J, with 13 bases between the two ends. Looking up the rest from reference TRBV19 and TRBJ1-4 gives the full variable domain: DGGITQSPKYLFRKEGQNVTLSCEQNLNHDAMYWYRQDPGQGLRLIYYSQIVNDFQKGDIAEGYSVSREKKESFPLTVTSAQKNPTAFYLCASSQSSSPTNEKLFFGSGTQLSVL.

This clonotype was observed at least ten times. The chain uses TRBV6-1 and TRBJ2-5; 8 positions agree with TRBD2. CDR1 and CDR2 from the germline V gene are MNHNS and SASEGT. V shed 6 bases and J 4 bases; nucleotides not matched to a gene: 4. This CDR3 region has 13 residues. Written as DNA, the CDR3 is TGTGCCAGCAGCCCAAGCGGGGGAGAGACCCAGTACTTC. Its translation is CASSPSGGETQYF.

This clonotype was observed a handful of times. The genes are TRBV28 and TRBJ1-5; TRBD1 aligns across 8 bases. This CDR3 is 15 amino acids long. Per the germline V gene, CDR1 is MDHEN and CDR2 is SYDVKM. V shed 6 bases, J shed 4 bases, and the junction held 8 bases outside the gene matches. The CDR3 sequence: CASRIRTGWNQPQHF. The CDR3, as DNA: TGTGCCAGCAGGATCAGGACAGGGTGGAATCAGCCCCAGCATTTT.

The chain combines TRBV27 with TRBJ2-3, with a tentative D call TRBD2 (6 bases). This CDR3 spans 21 amino acids. The germline gives CDR1 MNHEY, CDR2 SMNVEV (reference sequence). V lost 9 bases, J lost 2 bases, and 36 bases lay in between. Here the CDR3 DNA reads TGTGCCAGATCCCCCCAGCAGGGATGGCAGGGACTTAGTCAGTTCACAGATACGCAGTATTTT. This sequence encodes CARSPQQGWQGLSQFTDTQYF.

In this sample, this clonotype turned up a few times. The rearrangement joins TRBV25-1 to TRBJ2-2, with a tentative D call TRBD2 (7 bases). The V end was cut by 7 bases, the J end by 7 bases, with 16 bases between. Germline V gene data show CDR1 as MGHDK and CDR2 as SYGVNS. This CDR3 contains 14 residues. In DNA, the CDR3 is TGTGCCAGCATATCGTCGGGGGGCCGCGGGGAGCTGTTTTTT. Residues: CASISSGGRGELFF.

The chain recombines TRBV12-3 or TRBV12-4 with TRBJ2-1; no reliable D call. Trimming took off 3 bases at V and 5 bases at J, with 8 bases between the two ends. The CDR3 spans 13 residues. CDR3 sequence (DNA): TGTGCCAGCAGTTTCCGGGCCGACAATGAGCAGTTCTTC. Protein product: CASSFRADNEQFF.

The table lists this clonotype with many counts. The gene calls are TRBV10-3 and TRBJ1-2, with a tentative D call TRBD1 (6 bases). Trimming took 0 bases from V and 5 from J, leaving 10 bases between them. The CDR3 has 14 residues. Germline V CDR1 and CDR2: ENHRY, SYGVKD. As DNA, the CDR3 is TGTGCCATCAGTGAGTCATTTGGGACATATGGCTACACCTTC. Translation gives CAISESFGTYGYTF.

This clonotype qualifies as medium-sized. This chain uses TRBV19 with TRBJ2-2, with D uncertain. V was pared by 7 bases and J by 1 base, with 10 bases between. The CDR3 spans 14 residues. Germline V gene data show CDR1 as LNHDA and CDR2 as SQIVND (reference sequence). The CDR3 DNA sequence: TGTGCCAGTACCGAAAGGCAGAACACCGGGGAGCTGTTTTTT. Translation gives CASTERQNTGELFF.

This clonotype has just a few counts. The genes are TRBV30 and TRBJ1-3, with D unresolved. The germline V gene has CDR1 GTSNPN and CDR2 SVGIG (reference sequence). V shed 3 bases and J shed 7 bases, with 7 bases lying between them. The CDR3 covers 11 residues. The CDR3 here is CAWRVTNTIYF. The CDR3 DNA reads as TGTGCCTGGAGGGTCACCAACACCATATATTTT.

V usage is TRBV24-1 and J usage is TRBJ2-1; D gene ambiguous. Looked up from germline, CDR1 is KGHDR and CDR2 is SFDVKD. There are 13 residues in the CDR3. Trimming shortened V by 3 bases and J by 3 bases, and 5 bases separated the two germline ends. The CDR3 spells CATSDRSYNEQFF. The CDR3 DNA sequence: TGTGCCACCAGTGATCGGAGCTACAATGAGCAGTTCTTC.

This clonotype is deemed medium-sized (0.01 to 0.1%). The chain joins TRBV20-1 to TRBJ1-1, with D possibly matching TRBD1 (5 bases). CDR3 length: 13 residues. In germline, CDR1 is DFQATT, CDR2 SNEGSKA (reference sequence). The germline V and J ends were trimmed by 6 bases and 0 bases, with 11 bases remaining between them. As DNA, the CDR3 is TGCAGTGCACCACGACAGATGAACACTGAAGCTTTCTTT. Amino acids: CSAPRQMNTEAFF.

The chain couples TRBV18 to TRBJ2-2; D call uncertain. This CDR3 region has 13 residues. Deletions cut 2 bases from V and 6 bases from J, with 7 bases between. Germline V gene sequence: CDR1 KGHSH, CDR2 LQKENI. CDR3 protein: CASSPWRPGELFF. The CDR3 DNA is TGTGCCAGCTCACCATGGCGCCCCGGGGAGCTGTTTTTT. The whole variable domain, remainder taken from reference TRBV18 and TRBJ2-2, is NAGVMQNPRHLVRRRGQEARLRCSPMKGHSHVYWYRQLPEEGLKFMVYLQKENIIDESGMPKERFSAEFPKEGPSILRIQQVVRGDSAAYFCASSPWRPGELFFGEGSRLTVL.

This clonotype has only a few counts. This chain connects TRBV20-1 to TRBJ2-5; D is unresolved. V was cut by 5 bases and J by 7 bases, with 8 bases left in between. CDR3 size: 10 residues. Germline-derived CDR1 and CDR2 are DFQATT and SNEGSKA (reference sequence). The CDR3 region has the DNA TGCAGTGCTCCTCACCCGACCCAGTACTTC. It encodes CSAPHPTQYF.

V and J are TRBV4-1 and TRBJ1-4, with D unresolved. CDR1 and CDR2 from the germline V gene are MGHRA and YSYEKL. V gave up 3 bases and J gave up 8 bases, with 13 bases separating them. The CDR3 has 14 residues. The CDR3 is CASSHDTIGEKLFF. CDR3 DNA sequence: TGCGCCAGCAGCCATGACACGATTGGGGAAAAACTGTTTTTT.

This clonotype occurred a few times. The chain recombines TRBV2 with TRBJ1-4; no reliable D call. Deletions cut 1 base from V and 4 bases from J, with 7 bases between. CDR3 length: 14 amino acids. Looked up from germline, CDR1 is SNHLY and CDR2 is FYNNEI. CDR3 region: CASSEDVFNEKLFF. The CDR3 DNA reads as TGTGCCAGCAGTGAAGACGTGTTTAATGAAAAACTGTTTTTT.

A few counts support this clonotype. CDR3 DNA: TGTGCCAGCAGCCAAGCGGACTACGAGCAGTACTTC. The encoded protein is CASSQADYEQYF. This sequence joins TRBV3-1 and TRBJ2-7; D is uncertain. CDR1 is LGHDT and CDR2 is YNNKEL in the germline V gene (reference sequence). The V gene lost 1 base and the J gene lost 3 bases, with 4 bases spanning the gap. The length of the CDR3 is 12 residues.

By proportion, this clonotype is medium-sized. V and J are TRBV27 and TRBJ2-7; 7 bases match TRBD1. Germline V CDR1 and CDR2: MNHEY, SMNVEV (reference sequence). Trimming removed 5 bases from V and 1 base from J; junction bases left unmatched: 5. The CDR3 totals 14 residues. The CDR3 region is CASSPRDRSYEQYF. CDR3 coding DNA: TGTGCCAGCAGTCCCCGGGACAGATCCTACGAGCAGTACTTC.

A few counts support this clonotype. This chain links TRBV4-1 with TRBJ2-1, with 7 bases lining up with TRBD2. This CDR3 region has 17 residues. CDR1 and CDR2 (germline): MGHRA, YSYEKL. Trimming removed 0 bases from V and 1 base from J; junction bases left unmatched: 6. This CDR3 is CASSQDPLGGSYNEQFF. The CDR3 region has the DNA TGCGCCAGCAGCCAAGATCCCCTCGGGGGGTCCTACAATGAGCAGTTCTTC.

This clonotype appeared many times. CDR3 in amino acids: CAWSVQVKGVQYF. CDR3 DNA sequence: TGTGCCTGGAGTGTACAGGTGAAGGGCGTCCAGTACTTC. The chain couples TRBV30 to TRBJ2-5; tentative D call: TRBD1 (5 bases). CDR3 length equals 13 residues. Trimming pared 0 bases from V and 10 bases from J, leaving 15 bases between. The V gene's germline CDR1 is GTSNPN and CDR2 SVGIG (reference sequence).